The source of this T cell receptor beta chain is a study of T cells after yellow fever vaccination. Study-level findings and limits: Re-detected after boosting: most primary clones, about 96% of CD4 and over 80% of CD8. The secondary response showed a weaker magnitude and a faster peak, day 5 versus 15.

Germline CDR1 is MGHRA and CDR2 is YSYEKL. The CDR3 is 14 residues long. J was trimmed by 3 bases and V by 6 bases; bases with no gene match: 4. This clonotype has at least ten counts. As yet, its antigen is unknown. For TCR, cDNA came from 5'RACE template switching, which added a universal primer site and UMIs. TCRdb passed the 5' RACE reads through MiXCR, listing each CDR3 protein once. The data show approximately 150,000 distinct CDR3 sequences, with 6.2% seen just once and 2.5% to 3.5% held by the top ten. The receptor was derived from a man between 18 and 29 years old who received the YFV17D yellow fever vaccine. The chain has TRBV4-1 and TRBJ1-3, with TRBD1 matching 8 bases. The sequencing here drew on CD4+ T cells sorted from PBMCs, taken on the day of the first yellow fever vaccination. The CDR3 DNA follows: TGCGCCAGCAGACGGACAGGGTTTGGAAACACCATATATTTT. This codes for CASRRTGFGNTIYF.